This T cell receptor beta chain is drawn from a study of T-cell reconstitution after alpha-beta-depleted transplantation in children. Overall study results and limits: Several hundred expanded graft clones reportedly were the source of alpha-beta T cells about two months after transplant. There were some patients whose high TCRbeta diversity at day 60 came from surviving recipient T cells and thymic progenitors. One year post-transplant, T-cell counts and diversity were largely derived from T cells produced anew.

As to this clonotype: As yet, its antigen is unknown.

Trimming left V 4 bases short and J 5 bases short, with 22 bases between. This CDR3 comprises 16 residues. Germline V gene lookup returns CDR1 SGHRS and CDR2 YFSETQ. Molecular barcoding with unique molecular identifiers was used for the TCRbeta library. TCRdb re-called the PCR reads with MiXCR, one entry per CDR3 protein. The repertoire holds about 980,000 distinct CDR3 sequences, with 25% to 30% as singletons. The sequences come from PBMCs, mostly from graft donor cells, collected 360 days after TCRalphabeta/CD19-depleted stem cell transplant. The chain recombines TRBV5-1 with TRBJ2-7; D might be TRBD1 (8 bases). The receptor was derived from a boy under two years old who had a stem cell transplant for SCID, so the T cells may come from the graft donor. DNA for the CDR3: TGCGCCAGCAGCAAGGGACCCGGACAGGGAGGGGACGAGCAGTACTTC. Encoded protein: CASSKGPGQGGDEQYF.